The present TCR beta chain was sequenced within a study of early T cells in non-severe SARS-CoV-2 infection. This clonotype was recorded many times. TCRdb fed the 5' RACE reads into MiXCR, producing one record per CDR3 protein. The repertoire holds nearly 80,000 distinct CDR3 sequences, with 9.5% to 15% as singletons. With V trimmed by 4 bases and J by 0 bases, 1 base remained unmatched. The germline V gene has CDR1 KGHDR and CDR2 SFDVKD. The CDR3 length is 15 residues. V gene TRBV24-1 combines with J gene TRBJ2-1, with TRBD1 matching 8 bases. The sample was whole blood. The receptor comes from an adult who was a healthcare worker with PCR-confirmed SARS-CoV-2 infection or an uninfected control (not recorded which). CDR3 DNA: TGTGCCACCAGTGACAGGGGGCTCTCCTACAATGAGCAGTTCTTC. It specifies CATSDRGLSYNEQFF.